These 30 T cell receptor beta chains share one sample of origin, sequenced in a study of Ad26.COV2.S vaccination and SARS-CoV-2 variants. Treatment in this sample: roughly 20 received Ad26.COV2.S at low or high dose, single or two shots; 5 received placebo; per-sample allocation not given. Samples came from day 63 after the first vaccine or placebo injection. Profiled with immunoSEQ multiplex PCR; TCRdb holds only in-frame clones, not every one. The sample lists fewer than 500,000 clones, around nine tenths occurring once. The input for sequencing was peripheral blood, taken in a trial of Ad26.COV2.S vaccine versus placebo. These receptors were collected from a person between 18 and 59 years old who received the Ad26.COV2.S COVID-19 vaccine or a placebo.

J is TRBJ1-2 and V is TRBV9; D gene uncertain. This CDR3 region has 13 residues. CDR1 and CDR2 from the germline V gene are SGDLS and YYNGEE. Trimming removed 4 bases from V and 2 bases from J, with 9 bases in between. CDR3 DNA sequence: TGTGCCAGCAGCCCCTCATACAACTATGGCTACACCTTC. Translated: CASSPSYNYGYTF.

The table lists this clone with a few counts. The rearrangement uses TRBV14 and TRBJ1-4; a weak D match, TRBD1 (6 bases). The CDR3 consists of 13 residues. Germline V CDR1 and CDR2: SGHDN, FVKESK. V was trimmed by 9 bases and J by 5 bases, leaving 13 bases between them. The CDR3 is CASAVRGNEKLFF. The CDR3 nucleotides read TGTGCCAGTGCCGTCAGGGGCAATGAAAAACTGTTTTTT.

This clone was seen a single time. The J gene is TRBJ2-1, the V gene TRBV5-4, with D possibly TRBD1 on 6 matching bases. This CDR3 is built from 14 residues. Trimming cost V 3 bases and J 7 bases, with 14 bases left between them. Germline CDR1 reads SGHNT; CDR2 reads YYREEE (reference sequence). The CDR3 DNA sequence: TGTGCCAGCAGCTATAAGATCCAGGGGAATGAGCAGTTCTTC. This encodes CASSYKIQGNEQFF.

The J gene is TRBJ1-4, the V gene TRBV5-8, with a weak D call TRBD1 (5 bases). Germline-derived CDR1 and CDR2 are SGHTS and YDEGEE. The germline V and J ends were trimmed by 0 bases and 7 bases, with 13 bases remaining between them. This CDR3 contains 15 residues. The CDR3 reads CASSLAGTRREKLFF. For the CDR3, the DNA is TGTGCCAGCAGCTTGGCGGGGACCCGGCGTGAAAAACTGTTTTTT. The complete variable domain, with remaining parts taken from reference TRBV5-8 and TRBJ1-4, reads EAGVTQSPTHLIKTRGQQATLRCSPISGHTSVYWYQQALGLGLQFLLWYDEGEERNRGNFPPRFSGRQFPNYSSELNVNALELEDSALYLCASSLAGTRREKLFFGSGTQLSVL.

In its sample, this clone was seen once. The J gene is TRBJ1-2, the V gene TRBV28, with 9 nucleotides matching TRBD1. Germline V lookup: CDR1 MDHEN, CDR2 SYDVKM. V lost 5 bases to trimming and J lost 1 base; unmatched junction nucleotides: 8. There are 16 residues in the CDR3. CDR3 sequence reads: CASSRWDRENNYGYTF. As DNA, the CDR3 is TGTGCCAGCAGTAGATGGGACAGGGAAAATAACTATGGCTACACCTTC.

This clone was recorded once. CDR3 in DNA: TGCGCCAGCCGCACCGGACCGGGGAACGATCAGCCCCAGCATTTT. It specifies CASRTGPGNDQPQHF. The chain has TRBV5-1 and TRBJ1-5, with D unclear. V was trimmed by 7 bases and J by 5 bases, leaving 19 bases between them. The CDR3 has 15 amino acids. CDR1 SGHRS and CDR2 YFSETQ come from the germline V gene.

Only one count was recorded for this clone. This chain links TRBV5-4 with TRBJ2-1; D call uncertain. The CDR3 spans 13 residues. Trimming left V 2 bases short and J 9 bases short, with 12 bases between. Germline CDR1 is SGHNT and CDR2 is YYREEE (reference sequence). CDR3 region: CASSFGTHSEQFF. DNA for the CDR3: TGTGCCAGCAGCTTTGGAACTCACAGTGAGCAGTTCTTC.

The chain recombines TRBV4-3 with TRBJ2-3; 9 positions match TRBD2. The CDR3 length is 15 residues. V trimming: 4 bases; J trimming: 7 bases; junction bases outside the gene matches: 9. Germline CDR1 is LGHNA and CDR2 is YSLEER. CDR3 nucleotide sequence: TGCGCCAGCAGCCCGGGGCTAGCGGGATTATATACGCAGTATTTT. Protein sequence: CASSPGLAGLYTQYF.

CDR3 residues: CASSLLGLGQRYHSGANVLTF. CDR3 nucleotide sequence: TGTGCCAGCAGTTTACTTGGGCTCGGACAGAGGTATCACTCTGGGGCCAACGTCCTGACTTTC. The gene calls are TRBV28 and TRBJ2-6; D possibly corresponds to TRBD1 (6 bases). CDR3 length: 21 residues. Germline V lookup: CDR1 MDHEN, CDR2 SYDVKM. The V end lost 2 bases, the J end lost 0 bases, and 23 bases lay between the germline ends.

The rearrangement links TRBV14 to TRBJ2-7, with TRBD1 identical over 10 bases. V trimming: 5 bases; J trimming: 4 bases; junction bases outside the gene matches: 11. Germline loops: CDR1 SGHDN, CDR2 FVKESK. CDR3 length: 16 residues. This CDR3 reads CASSYRQGAINYEQYF. The DNA for the CDR3 is TGTGCCAGCAGCTACCGACAGGGGGCCATTAATTACGAGCAGTACTTC. The complete variable domain, with remaining parts taken from reference TRBV14 and TRBJ2-7, reads EAGVTQFPSHSVIEKGQTVTLRCDPISGHDNLYWYRRVMGKEIKFLLHFVKESKQDESGMPNNRFLAERTGGTYSTLKVQPAELEDSGVYFCASSYRQGAINYEQYFGPGTRLTVT.

The chain recombines TRBV11-3 with TRBJ2-3, with D perhaps matching TRBD1 (8 bases). CDR3 length equals 16 residues. Trimming cost V 4 bases and J 6 bases, with 20 bases left between them. Germline CDR1 SGHNT, CDR2 YENEEA. CDR3 nucleotides: TGTGCCAGCAGCTCCCAAGCGGGACAGGATCAGGATACGCAGTATTTT. Translation gives CASSSQAGQDQDTQYF.

The chain has TRBV19 and TRBJ1-5; maybe TRBD1 (6 bases). V lost 3 bases and J lost 5, with 17 bases in between. CDR1 is LNHDA and CDR2 is SQIVND in the germline V gene (reference sequence). There are 16 residues in the CDR3. CDR3: CASSIQYRVSDQPQHF. Here the CDR3 DNA reads TGTGCCAGTAGTATCCAATACAGGGTTTCGGATCAGCCCCAGCATTTT.

The chain combines TRBV4-3 with TRBJ2-5; 12 bases match TRBD1. V lost 4 bases and J lost 3; bases outside the gene matches: 3. The CDR3 is 15 residues long. CDR1 LGHNA and CDR2 YSLEER come from the germline V gene. CDR3 sequence reads: CASSRGTGGKETQYF. The CDR3 DNA follows: TGCGCCAGCAGCCGAGGGACAGGGGGCAAAGAGACCCAGTACTTC.

The chain carries TRBV24-1 and TRBJ2-2; TRBD1 matches 7 bases. The germline gives CDR1 KGHDR, CDR2 SFDVKD. Unmatched junction bases numbered 12, after V lost 3 bases and J lost 6 bases. The CDR3 contains 17 residues. The CDR3 is CATSDLDRVGRPGELFF. In DNA form, the CDR3 reads TGTGCCACCAGTGATCTCGACAGGGTTGGACGGCCCGGGGAGCTGTTTTTT.

The J gene is TRBJ2-3, the V gene TRBV27, with TRBD2 matching 13 bases. Germline-derived CDR1 and CDR2 are MNHEY and SMNVEV (reference sequence). The CDR3 is 16 residues long. V was clipped by 2 bases and J by 4 bases; unmatched bases: 3. The CDR3 DNA reads as TGTGCCAGCAGTTTACCGGGACTAGCGGGATCAGATACGCAGTATTTT. The encoded protein is CASSLPGLAGSDTQYF.

The chain couples TRBV7-9 to TRBJ2-1; D remains ambiguous. CDR1 and CDR2 (germline): SEHNR, FQNEAQ (reference sequence). V lost 5 bases to trimming and J lost 4 bases, with 15 bases between them. CDR3 length: 15 amino acids. This chain's CDR3 is CASSPVVGQYNEQFF. Written as DNA, the CDR3 is TGTGCCAGCAGCCCGGTGGTGGGCCAATACAATGAGCAGTTCTTC.

The CDR3 sequence is CASSVGGGYSYNEQFF. CDR3 bases: TGTGCCAGCAGCGTAGGGGGTGGTTACTCCTACAATGAGCAGTTCTTC. The chain links TRBV11-2 to TRBJ2-1; D perhaps matches TRBD1 (6 bases). The CDR3 spans 16 residues. V was pared by 5 bases and J by 0 bases, with 14 bases between. Germline V lookup: CDR1 SGHAT, CDR2 FQNNGV.

The chain joins TRBV9 to TRBJ2-1; maybe TRBD1 (6 bases). Germline V gene data show CDR1 as SGDLS and CDR2 as YYNGEE. V lost 3 bases, J lost 5 bases, and 21 bases lay in between. This CDR3 has 17 residues. Here the CDR3 DNA reads TGTGCCAGCAGCGAGAGAGAAGGACAGTTCGTAGACAATGAGCAGTTCTTC. This translates into CASSEREGQFVDNEQFF.

The chain couples TRBV7-2 to TRBJ2-1; D is unresolved. Trimming removed 5 bases from V and 1 base from J, with 12 bases in between. This CDR3 contains 15 residues. CDR1 and CDR2 (germline): SGHTA, FQGNSA. CDR3 sequence (DNA): TGTGCCAGCAGCCGCGATGCCGGGTCCTACAATGAGCAGTTCTTC. Protein product: CASSRDAGSYNEQFF.

The V and J genes are TRBV6-5 and TRBJ1-6, with D uncertain. This CDR3 is 13 amino acids long. V was shortened by 5 bases and J by 9 bases, with 11 bases between the two germline ends. From germline, CDR1 is MNHEY and CDR2 SVGAGI. For the CDR3, the DNA is TGTGCCAGCAGTCGAGACTTGGGTTCACCCCTCCACTTT. Its translation is CASSRDLGSPLHF.

V is TRBV28 and J is TRBJ1-1; 11 nucleotides match TRBD1. This CDR3 is built from 14 residues. In germline, CDR1 is MDHEN, CDR2 SYDVKM. V shed 7 bases and J 4 bases; nucleotides not matched to a gene: 5. CDR3 region: CASTLDRGPTEAFF. CDR3 in DNA: TGTGCCAGCACCCTGGACAGGGGGCCCACTGAAGCTTTCTTT.

The J gene is TRBJ2-7, the V gene TRBV10-1; D might be TRBD1 (5 bases). The CDR3 contains 12 residues. Germline V lookup: CDR1 WNHNN, CDR2 SYGVQD (reference sequence). V lost 7 bases and J 7 bases, leaving 14 bases between the germline ends. The CDR3 protein is CASIERQIEQYF. CDR3 coding DNA: TGCGCCAGCATCGAGAGACAGATAGAGCAGTACTTC.

The V gene is TRBV7-8, the J gene TRBJ1-1; 8 nucleotides match TRBD1. The CDR3 runs to 15 residues. The germline CDR1 and CDR2 sequences are SGHVS and FQNEAQ. With 5 bases clipped from V and 1 base from J, the junction kept 6 bases outside the gene matches. In DNA form, the CDR3 reads TGTGCCAGCAGCAGGACAGGGTTGGAGAACACTGAAGCTTTCTTT. Its translation: CASSRTGLENTEAFF.

The CDR3: CASITTQGKPEKLFF. For the CDR3, the DNA is TGTGCCAGCATTACGACCCAGGGGAAGCCTGAAAAACTGTTTTTT. The gene calls are TRBV27 and TRBJ1-4; TRBD1 is a possible D gene (6 bases). V lost 7 bases and J lost 7, with 19 bases in between. CDR3 length: 15 residues. From germline, CDR1 is MNHEY and CDR2 SMNVEV (reference sequence).

CDR3 in DNA: TGCGCCAGCAGCCAAGCAGGGGGACGGTCTGGGGCCAACGTCCTGACTTTC. Translated, it gives CASSQAGGRSGANVLTF. J is TRBJ2-6 and V is TRBV4-1; TRBD1 matches at 7 bases. This CDR3 comprises 17 residues. Germline CDR1 and CDR2: MGHRA and YSYEKL. The trim removed 1 base at V and 1 base at J, leaving 4 bases unmatched.

The chain recombines TRBV7-9 with TRBJ1-1; the match to TRBD1 covers 7 bases. Per germline, CDR1 SEHNR and CDR2 FQNEAQ (reference sequence). The CDR3 contains 12 residues. Unmatched junction bases numbered 6, after V lost 3 bases and J lost 11 bases. CDR3 nucleotides: TGTGCCAGCAGCTTCTTCCAGGGGGAGGCTTTCTTT. Encoded protein: CASSFFQGEAFF.

The V gene is TRBV5-1, the J gene TRBJ2-5; 11 nucleotides match TRBD1. V lost 4 bases, J lost 5 bases, and 7 bases stayed unmatched. This CDR3 is built from 15 residues. Per the germline V gene, CDR1 is SGHRS and CDR2 is YFSETQ. The CDR3: CASSPGTGGGETQYF. The CDR3 coding sequence is TGCGCCAGCAGCCCAGGGACAGGGGGTGGTGAGACCCAGTACTTC.

Comment on this clone: One end of the junction fails to match germline, which may point to a read error. The chain links TRBV7-9 to TRBJ2-7; D not resolved. The germline CDR1 and CDR2 sequences are SEHNR and FQNEAQ (reference sequence). This CDR3 region has 14 residues. The chain's CDR3 is CASSFSDGSYGQYF. DNA for the CDR3: TGTGCCAGCAGCTTCTCGGACGGCAGTTACGGGCAGTACTTC.

This clone showed up just a few times. V usage is TRBV6-5 and J usage is TRBJ2-7; D possibly corresponds to TRBD2 (6 bases). Germline V gene lookup returns CDR1 MNHEY and CDR2 SVGAGI. The CDR3 loop spans 14 amino acids. Trimming removed 7 bases from V and 5 bases from J, with 18 bases in between. This CDR3 is CASTNPGGFHEQYF. DNA of the CDR3: TGTGCCAGCACCAATCCCGGAGGGTTCCACGAGCAGTACTTC.

J is TRBJ2-3 and V is TRBV10-2; D is ambiguous. The CDR3 has 15 residues. V was clipped by 0 bases and J by 0 bases, with 7 bases between them. Germline lookup yields CDR1 WSHSY and CDR2 SAAADI. Here the CDR3 DNA reads TGCGCCAGCAGTGAGTCGGGCAGGAGCACAGATACGCAGTATTTT. This translates into CASSESGRSTDTQYF.